These T cell receptor beta chains were read from a single sample in a study of cytomegalovirus exposure and HLA in healthy donors. Here immunoSEQ multiplex PCR was the method, and the copy in TCRdb shows in-frame clones only, minus some. The data hold around 170,000 clones, with about three quarters observed a single time. Material for sequencing was PBMCs. These receptors all come from a girl aged 5-17 years in good health and CMV-seronegative. The CDR3 runs from the conserved cysteine through the conserved F or W. A D gene is named only where the DNA matches it firmly. Clone sizes are given selectively: once, few, many, or a class where the clone is expanded.

size | J | V | D | CDR3 | DNA
NA | TRBJ1-2 | TRBV2 | TRBD1 | CASRRTGSTYGYTF | TGTGCCAGCAGAAGGACAGGAAGCACATATGGCTACACCTTC
NA | TRBJ2-5 | TRBV5-8 | NA | CASSLNPDQETQYF | TGTGCCAGCAGCTTGAACCCGGACCAAGAGACCCAGTACTTC
NA | TRBJ2-7 | TRBV2 | TRBD1 | CASRGQGGKQYF | TGTGCCAGCAGAGGACAGGGGGGAAAGCAGTACTTC
NA | TRBJ1-4 | TRBV27 | NA | CASRLGQTLNEKLFF | TGTGCCTCCCGCCTTGGGCAGACCCTTAATGAAAAACTGTTTTTT
NA | TRBJ1-5 | TRBV7-9 | NA | CASSFGNQPQHF | TGTGCCAGCAGCTTCGGGAATCAGCCCCAGCATTTT
NA | TRBJ2-5 | TRBV5-4 | NA | CASSSYTGPETQYF | TGTGCCAGCAGCTCATATACAGGTCCCGAGACCCAGTACTTC
few | TRBJ2-1 | TRBV4-2 | TRBD2 | CASSQDDGGTYNEQFF | TGTGCCAGCAGCCAAGATGACGGGGGGACCTACAATGAGCAGTTCTTC
NA | TRBJ2-7 | TRBV29-1 | NA | CSVGPGTYEQYF | TGCAGCGTTGGACCGGGAACCTACGAGCAGTACTTC
NA | TRBJ2-5 | TRBV9 | TRBD2 | CASSVSGGALETQYF | TGTGCCAGCAGCGTTAGCGGGGGGGCCCTGGAGACCCAGTACTTC
once | TRBJ1-1 | TRBV19 | TRBD1 | CASSVPQGTPNTEAFF | TGTGCCAGTAGTGTACCACAGGGGACTCCGAACACTGAAGCTTTCTTT
NA | TRBJ2-3 | TRBV5-1 | TRBD2 | CASSLRASGGASDTQYF | TGCGCCAGCAGCTTGAGGGCTAGCGGGGGGGCCTCTGATACGCAGTATTTT
NA | TRBJ1-6 | TRBV5-8 | NA | CASSRRGGDSPLHF | TGTGCCAGCAGCCGGCGGGGGGGCGATTCACCCCTCCACTTT
NA | TRBJ2-1 | TRBV2 | TRBD1 | CASSGDRTGVKVHEQFF | TGTGCCAGCAGTGGGGATAGGACAGGGGTGAAAGTCCATGAGCAGTTCTTC
few | TRBJ1-4 | TRBV18 | NA | CASSPYDGTNEKLFF | TGTGCCAGCTCACCCTACGACGGGACTAATGAAAAACTGTTTTTT
NA | TRBJ1-4 | TRBV30 | TRBD1 | CAWGGQGTNEKLFF | TGTGCCTGGGGGGGACAGGGGACTAATGAAAAACTGTTTTTT
few | TRBJ1-5 | TRBV7-9 | TRBD1 | CASSSLQGPNQPQHF | TGTGCCAGCAGCTCATTACAGGGGCCCAATCAGCCCCAGCATTTT
NA | TRBJ2-7 | TRBV19 | NA | CASSTRVTYEQYF | TGTGCCAGTAGTACCCGGGTAACCTACGAGCAGTACTTC
many | TRBJ2-7 | TRBV6-1 | TRBD2 | CASSASGGASYEQYF | TGTGCCAGCAGTGCTAGCGGGGGGGCCTCCTACGAGCAGTACTTC
NA | TRBJ1-1 | TRBV29-1 | NA | CSVVYRVMNTEAFF | TGCAGCGTTGTTTACAGAGTGATGAACACTGAAGCTTTCTTT
NA | TRBJ1-1 | TRBV14 | TRBD1 | CASSQLQGAEAFF | TGTGCCAGCAGCCAACTACAGGGGGCTGAAGCTTTCTTT
NA | TRBJ2-7 | TRBV29-1 | TRBD2 | CSVGRGGSPYEQYF | TGCAGCGTTGGCCGGGGGGGGAGCCCCTACGAGCAGTACTTC
once | TRBJ1-5 | TRBV6-1 | NA | CASSDPGYQPQHF | TGTGCCAGCAGTGACCCAGGGTATCAGCCCCAGCATTTT
NA | TRBJ1-3 | TRBV27 | TRBD1 | CASRDGTGGTGNTIYF | TGTGCCAGCAGGGACGGGACAGGGGGGACTGGAAACACCATATATTTT
NA | TRBJ2-6 | TRBV16 | NA | CASSQLTGSPSGANVLTF | TGTGCCAGCAGCCAACTAACAGGGTCTCCCTCTGGGGCCAACGTCCTGACTTTC
NA | TRBJ1-6 | TRBV7-9 | TRBD1 | CASSVAGTGNSPLHF | TGTGCCAGCAGCGTCGCCGGGACAGGGAATTCACCCCTCCACTTT
NA | TRBJ2-5 | TRBV7-3 | TRBD1 | CASSLIGQGGTQETQYF | TGTGCCAGCAGCTTAATCGGACAGGGGGGGACCCAAGAGACCCAGTACTTC
NA | TRBJ2-7 | TRBV15 | NA | CATSRDGRVDNEQYF | TGTGCCACCAGCAGAGATGGCAGGGTAGATAACGAGCAGTACTTC
NA | TRBJ2-5 | TRBV27 | TRBD1 | CASSLGRDSLETQYF | TGTGCCAGCAGTTTAGGTCGGGACAGCTTGGAGACCCAGTACTTC
NA | TRBJ2-3 | TRBV4-2 | TRBD1 | CASSQGPGQDDTDTQYF | TGTGCCAGCAGCCAAGGCCCCGGACAGGATGACACAGATACGCAGTATTTT
once | TRBJ2-2 | TRBV7-3 | TRBD1 | CASSLTEDRGPTGELFF | TGTGCCAGCAGCTTAACCGAGGACAGGGGGCCCACCGGGGAGCTGTTTTTT
NA | TRBJ1-6 | TRBV2 | NA | CASSEAGGGAYNSPLHF | TGTGCCAGCAGTGAAGCGGGAGGCGGAGCCTATAATTCACCCCTCCACTTT
NA | TRBJ1-1 | TRBV6-6 | NA | CASSYSQGLNTEAFF | TGTGCCAGCAGTTACTCGCAGGGCTTGAACACTGAAGCTTTCTTT
NA | TRBJ1-1 | TRBV19 | NA | CASSIKRGTMNTEAFF | TGTGCCAGTAGTATTAAGCGGGGGACCATGAACACTGAAGCTTTCTTT
NA | TRBJ2-3 | TRBV29-1 | NA | CSVDLDPGSTDTQYF | TGCAGCGTTGACTTAGACCCCGGGAGCACAGATACGCAGTATTTT
NA | TRBJ1-4 | TRBV9 | TRBD1 | CASSATGKNEKLFF | TGTGCCAGCAGCGCGACAGGGAAGAATGAAAAACTGTTTTTT
once | TRBJ2-7 | TRBV25-1 | NA | CASSDRGAGFSYEQYF | TGTGCCAGCAGTGATCGGGGGGCGGGGTTCTCCTACGAGCAGTACTTC
NA | TRBJ1-2 | TRBV9 | NA | CASIPDSLRDYGYTF | TGTGCCAGCATCCCGGACAGCCTTAGGGACTATGGCTACACCTTC
few | TRBJ1-1 | TRBV10-3 | NA | CAISEANTEAFF | TGTGCCATCAGTGAAGCGAACACTGAAGCTTTCTTT
NA | TRBJ1-1 | TRBV4-1 | TRBD1 | CASSQDRKQGAGRNTEAFF | TGCGCCAGCAGCCAAGATAGAAAGCAGGGGGCGGGTCGGAACACTGAAGCTTTCTTT
NA | TRBJ1-4 | TRBV5-1 | NA | CASSPQVSEKLFF | TGCGCCAGCAGCCCACAGGTCTCGGAAAAACTGTTTTTT
NA | TRBJ2-1 | TRBV7-3 | TRBD1 | CASSVKGQGEFNEQFF | TGTGCCAGCAGCGTAAAGGGACAGGGGGAATTCAATGAGCAGTTCTTC